A selection of T cell receptor beta chains follows, all from one sample in a study of blood T cell repertoires in COVID-19. Using immunoSEQ multiplex PCR, the repertoire was profiled, and TCRdb retains in-frame clones only, with some absent. This table holds over 45,000 clones, under 85% found once. The sample consisted of peripheral blood. These receptors were obtained from a woman between 55 and 75 years old with acute or convalescent COVID-19. The CDR3 runs from the conserved cysteine through the conserved F or W. Not all rows give a size; the values are once, few, many and, for expanded clones, a class.

len | abundance | j_gene | v_gene | CDR3aa
15 | - | TRBJ1-3 | TRBV18 | CASSPWAGSGNTIYF
15 | - | TRBJ2-3 | TRBV6-2/TRBV6-3 | CASNYPRGLADTQYF
14 | - | TRBJ2-3 | TRBV5-1 | CASSLAGGTDTQYF
14 | - | TRBJ1-1 | TRBV6-5 | CASSYSAGQGGAFF
14 | - | TRBJ1-5 | TRBV2 | CASRVRGSNQPQHF
16 | - | TRBJ2-7 | TRBV5-5 | CASSPRVLAGGSEQYF
15 | few | TRBJ2-1 | TRBV7-8 | CASRADPDRDNEQFF
16 | - | TRBJ2-4 | TRBV30 | CAWSVRGSLAKNIQYF
16 | - | TRBJ2-2 | TRBV24-1 | CASRGHGAGGTGELFF
13 | - | TRBJ2-6 | TRBV6-5 | CASRGSGANVLTF
15 | - | TRBJ2-1 | TRBV19 | CASSKGLAGGGEQFF
14 | - | TRBJ2-3 | TRBV6-5 | CASKLDYSTDTQYF
14 | - | TRBJ1-1 | TRBV6-4 | CASSLGLSGTEAFF
14 | few | TRBJ1-1 | TRBV2 | CASSDDGSATRAFF
13 | - | TRBJ2-7 | TRBV28 | CASLTSHSYEQYF
15 | - | TRBJ1-2 | TRBV5-1 | CASTQGAERGHGYTF
15 | - | TRBJ1-3 | TRBV28 | CASSTGVRSGNTIYF
15 | - | TRBJ1-4 | TRBV27 | CASSAEGGVGEKLFF
17 | - | TRBJ2-3 | TRBV7-2 | CASSTGLAGGATDTQYF
17 | once | TRBJ1-1 | TRBV18 | CASSRQTGGAVKTEAFF
18 | - | TRBJ1-4 | TRBV24-1 | CATSDFPRTGLFNEKLFF
11 | - | TRBJ2-7 | TRBV20-1 | CSARVSYEQYF
15 | - | TRBJ1-1 | TRBV10-3 | CAISDPAGLSTEAFF
15 | once | TRBJ1-2 | TRBV9 | CASSSHTGTGLGYTF